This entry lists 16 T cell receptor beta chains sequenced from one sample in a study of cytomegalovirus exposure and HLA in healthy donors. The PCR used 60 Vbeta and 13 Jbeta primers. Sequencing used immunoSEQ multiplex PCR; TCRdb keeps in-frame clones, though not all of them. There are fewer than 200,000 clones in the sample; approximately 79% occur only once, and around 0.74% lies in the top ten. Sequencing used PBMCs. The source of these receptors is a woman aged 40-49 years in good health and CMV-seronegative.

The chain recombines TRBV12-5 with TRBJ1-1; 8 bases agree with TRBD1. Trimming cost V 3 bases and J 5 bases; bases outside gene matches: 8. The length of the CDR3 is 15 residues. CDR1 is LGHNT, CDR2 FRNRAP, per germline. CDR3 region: CASGFFVQGATEAFF. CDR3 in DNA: TGTGCTAGTGGTTTTTTTGTCCAGGGGGCAACTGAAGCTTTCTTT. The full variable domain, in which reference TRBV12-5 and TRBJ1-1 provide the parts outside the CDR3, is DARVTQTPRHKVTEMGQEVTMRCQPILGHNTVFWYRQTMMQGLELLAYFRNRAPLDDSGMPKDRFSAEMPDATLATLKIQPSEPRDSAVYFCASGFFVQGATEAFFGQGTRLTVV.

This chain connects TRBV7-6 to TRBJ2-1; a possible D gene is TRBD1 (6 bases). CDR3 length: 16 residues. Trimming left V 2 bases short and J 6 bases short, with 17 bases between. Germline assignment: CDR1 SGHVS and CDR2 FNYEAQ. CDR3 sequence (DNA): TGTGCCAGCAGCTTACAGTTCGCAGGGGTCTCCAATGAGCAGTTCTTC. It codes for CASSLQFAGVSNEQFF.

The CDR3 loop reads CASSELARQGNGELFF. The CDR3 bases are TGTGCCAGCAGTGAATTGGCTCGGCAGGGAAACGGGGAGCTGTTTTTT. The V call is TRBV2, the J call TRBJ2-2, with a possible D match to TRBD1 (5 bases). CDR1 is SNHLY and CDR2 is FYNNEI in the germline V gene. V lost 2 bases and J lost 7, with 17 bases in between. The CDR3 has 16 amino acids.

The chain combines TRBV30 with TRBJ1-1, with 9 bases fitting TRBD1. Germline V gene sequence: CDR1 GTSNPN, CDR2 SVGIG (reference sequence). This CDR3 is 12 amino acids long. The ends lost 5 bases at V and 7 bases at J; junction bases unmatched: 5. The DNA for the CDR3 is TGTGCCTGGCAGGACAGGGGAATTGAAGCTTTCTTT. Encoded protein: CAWQDRGIEAFF.

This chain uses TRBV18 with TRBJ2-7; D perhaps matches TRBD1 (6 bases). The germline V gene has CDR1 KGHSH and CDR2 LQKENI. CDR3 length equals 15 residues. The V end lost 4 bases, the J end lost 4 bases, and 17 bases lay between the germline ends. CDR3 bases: TGTGCCAGCTCACGCACAGGGACGGAGTCGTACGAGCAGTACTTC. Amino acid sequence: CASSRTGTESYEQYF.

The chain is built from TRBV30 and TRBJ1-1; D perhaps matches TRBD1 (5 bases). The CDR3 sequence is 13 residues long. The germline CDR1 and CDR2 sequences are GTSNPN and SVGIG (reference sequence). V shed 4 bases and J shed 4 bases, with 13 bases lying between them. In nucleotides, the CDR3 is TGTGCCTGGACTAGGGGTATCCGCACTGAAGCTTTCTTT. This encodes CAWTRGIRTEAFF.

As DNA, the CDR3 is TGTGCCAGCTCACCACTCGGACAGGGTCCGTACGGAAACACCATATATTTT. Translating it yields CASSPLGQGPYGNTIYF. The chain employs TRBV18 and TRBJ1-3, with TRBD1 matching 8 bases. The CDR3 loop spans 17 amino acids. Germline V gives CDR1 KGHSH, CDR2 LQKENI. The ends lost 1 base at V and 4 bases at J; junction bases unmatched: 9.

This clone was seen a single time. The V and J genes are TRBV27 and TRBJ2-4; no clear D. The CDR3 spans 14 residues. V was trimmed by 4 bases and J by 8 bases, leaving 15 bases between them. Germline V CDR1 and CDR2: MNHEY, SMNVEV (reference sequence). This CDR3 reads CASSSTLDRDIQYF. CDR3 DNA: TGTGCCAGCAGTTCGACCCTCGATCGGGACATTCAGTACTTC.

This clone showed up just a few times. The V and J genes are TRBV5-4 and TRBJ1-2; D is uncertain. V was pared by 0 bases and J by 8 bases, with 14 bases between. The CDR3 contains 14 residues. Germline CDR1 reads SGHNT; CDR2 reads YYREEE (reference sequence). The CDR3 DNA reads TGTGCCAGCAGCTTGGAAGGCACCCTAGGAGGCTACACCTTC. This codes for CASSLEGTLGGYTF.

The DNA of the CDR3 is TGCGCCAGCAGCTGGGACTTCTACGAGCAGTACTTC. This codes for CASSWDFYEQYF. This chain links TRBV5-1 with TRBJ2-5; D is possibly TRBD2 (6 bases). The J call may be faulty, since TRBJ2-7 better matches the DNA end. Germline values: CDR1 SGHRS, CDR2 YFSETQ. The CDR3 length is 12 residues.

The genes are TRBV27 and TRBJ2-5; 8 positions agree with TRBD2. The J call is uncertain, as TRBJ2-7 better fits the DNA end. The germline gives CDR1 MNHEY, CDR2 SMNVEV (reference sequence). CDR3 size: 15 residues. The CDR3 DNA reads TGTGCCAGCAGTTTTATGGGCCGGGGGGGATCCGAGCAGTACTTC. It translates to CASSFMGRGGSEQYF.

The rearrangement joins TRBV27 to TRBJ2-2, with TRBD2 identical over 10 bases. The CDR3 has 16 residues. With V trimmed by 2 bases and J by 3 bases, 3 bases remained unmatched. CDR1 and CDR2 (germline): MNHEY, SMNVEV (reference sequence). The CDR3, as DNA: TGTGCCAGCAGTTTAATCGGACTAGCGGACACCGGGGAGCTGTTTTTT. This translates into CASSLIGLADTGELFF.

CDR3 sequence reads: CASSSVRTGEREKLFF. In DNA form, the CDR3 reads TGTGCCAGCAGTTCAGTGCGGACAGGGGAAAGGGAAAAACTGTTTTTT. The J gene is TRBJ1-4, the V gene TRBV6-5; 9 bases align to TRBD1. With 4 bases clipped from V and 8 bases from J, the junction kept 11 bases outside the gene matches. This CDR3 has 16 residues. From germline, CDR1 is MNHEY and CDR2 SVGAGI.

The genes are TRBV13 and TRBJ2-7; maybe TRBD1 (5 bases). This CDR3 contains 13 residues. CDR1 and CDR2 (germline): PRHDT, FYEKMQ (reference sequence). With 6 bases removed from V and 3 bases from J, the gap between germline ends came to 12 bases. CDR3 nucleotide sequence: TGTGCCAGCAGAGGACAAAGGCACTACGAGCAGTACTTC. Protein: CASRGQRHYEQYF.

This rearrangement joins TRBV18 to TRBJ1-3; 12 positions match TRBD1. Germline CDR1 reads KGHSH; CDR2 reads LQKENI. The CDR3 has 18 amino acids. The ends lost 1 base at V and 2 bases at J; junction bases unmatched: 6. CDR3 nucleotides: TGTGCCAGCTCACCACAGCCGGGACAGGGGGCGACTGGAAACACCATATATTTT. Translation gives CASSPQPGQGATGNTIYF.

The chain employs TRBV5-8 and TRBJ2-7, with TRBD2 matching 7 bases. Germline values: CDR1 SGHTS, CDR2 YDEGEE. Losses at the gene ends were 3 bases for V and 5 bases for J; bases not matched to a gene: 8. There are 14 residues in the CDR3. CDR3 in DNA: TGTGCCAGCAGCTGGGCTGGGAGGGTGAACGAGCAGTACTTC. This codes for CASSWAGRVNEQYF.